A single sample gave rise to the 32 T cell receptor beta chains below, sequenced in a study of blood T cells in healthy people across ages. A J-beta primer mix and a sample-barcoded 5' primer were used in a second PCR of roughly 6 to 12 cycles. TCRdb re-derived calls from the 5' RACE reads in MiXCR, one entry per CDR3 protein. Here the sample spans approximately 1,700,000 distinct CDR3 sequences, roughly two fifths being singletons. The material sequenced was blood. The receptors derive from a human donor in good health.

The rearrangement joins TRBV12-3 or TRBV12-4 to TRBJ2-1; TRBD2 might be the D (6 bases). Trimming stripped 5 bases from V and 4 bases from J, with 18 bases between. CDR3 size: 16 residues. The CDR3 bases are TGTGCCAGCAGTCCGGCGCGGGGCCCCGGGTACAATGAGCAGTTCTTC. This gives the protein CASSPARGPGYNEQFF.

The CDR3 reads CASSVSGTGARSAFF. Here the CDR3 DNA reads TGTGCCAGCAGCGTTTCCGGGACAGGGGCCCGGTCAGCTTTCTTT. V gene TRBV9 combines with J gene TRBJ1-1; 10 bases are shared with TRBD1. J gave up 10 bases and V 2 bases, and 11 bases lay outside the gene matches. The germline gives CDR1 SGDLS, CDR2 YYNGEE. The CDR3 spans 15 residues.

A few counts support this clonotype. This sequence joins TRBV7-2 and TRBJ2-5; D uncertain. Looked up from germline, CDR1 is SGHTA and CDR2 is FQGNSA. The CDR3 is 16 residues long. Trimming took 1 base from V and 5 from J, leaving 17 bases between them. The CDR3 reads CASSLVRSRLGETQYF. CDR3 DNA: TGTGCCAGCAGCTTAGTGAGGAGTCGATTGGGGGAGACCCAGTACTTC.

This clonotype showed up many times. The genes are TRBV29-1 and TRBJ2-3, with 10 bases that match TRBD2. The CDR3 runs 15 residues. V lost 5 bases to trimming and J lost 1 base; unmatched junction nucleotides: 6. Germline assignment: CDR1 SQVTM and CDR2 ANQGSEA. CDR3 sequence: CSVSPSGGRTDTQYF. In DNA, the CDR3 is TGCAGCGTTTCCCCTAGCGGGGGACGCACAGATACGCAGTATTTT.

The V and J genes are TRBV15 and TRBJ1-4, with D hard to call. The CDR3 totals 15 residues. V was pared by 7 bases and J by 0 bases, with 12 bases between. Per germline, CDR1 LNHNV and CDR2 YYDKDF (reference sequence). The CDR3 protein is CATKSGQTTNEKLFF. The CDR3 DNA sequence: TGTGCCACCAAGAGCGGGCAGACAACTAATGAAAAACTGTTTTTT.

The gene calls are TRBV3-1 and TRBJ2-4; no clear D gene. Judging by the DNA end, TRBJ2-7 fits better; the J call may be wrong. CDR3 length: 13 amino acids. CDR1 LGHDT and CDR2 YNNKEL come from the germline V gene (reference sequence). The chain's CDR3 is CASSQDMAYEQYF. The CDR3 nucleotides are TGTGCCAGCAGCCAAGATATGGCCTACGAGCAGTACTTC.

This clonotype has a handful of counts. V and J are TRBV28 and TRBJ1-5; 10 nucleotides agree with TRBD1. Germline CDR1 and CDR2: MDHEN and SYDVKM. V dropped 4 bases and J dropped 3; count of bases not matched to a gene: 6. This CDR3 spans 16 amino acids. The CDR3 is CASSSRDRGYNQPQHF. In nucleotides, the CDR3 is TGTGCCAGCAGTTCTAGGGACAGGGGCTACAATCAGCCCCAGCATTTT.

This clonotype showed up just a few times. The gene calls are TRBV6-2 or TRBV6-3 and TRBJ2-1; D is perhaps TRBD1 (6 bases). The germline V gene encodes CDR1 MNHEY and CDR2 SVGEGT. Between the trimmed V and J ends, which lost 4 bases and 7 bases, there was a span of 8 bases. The CDR3 contains 12 residues. Here the CDR3 DNA reads TGTGCCAGCAGTTGGACAGCTAATGAGCAGTTCTTC. Translation gives CASSWTANEQFF.

The genes are TRBV20-1 and TRBJ2-5; D gene ambiguous. The CDR3 extends over 16 amino acids. The germline V gene encodes CDR1 DFQATT and CDR2 SNEGSKA (reference sequence). V lost 0 bases and J 11 bases, leaving 25 bases between the germline ends. The DNA for the CDR3 is TGCAGTGCTAGAGATCGGAGAGTAGGCCCGGTCAATGAGCAGTACTTC. Translation gives CSARDRRVGPVNEQYF.

The gene calls are TRBV10-3 and TRBJ1-2; no reliable D call. The CDR3 consists of 14 residues. Germline V CDR1 and CDR2: ENHRY, SYGVKD. Trimming left V 5 bases short and J 4 bases short, with 14 bases between. The CDR3 DNA is TGTGCCATCAGTAACCCCGGGGTCCGCTATGGCTACACCTTC. Translation: CAISNPGVRYGYTF.

This clonotype was picked up a small number of times. V and J are TRBV10-3 and TRBJ1-2; D not certain. The V gene lost 2 bases and the J gene lost 3 bases, with 7 bases spanning the gap. This CDR3 region has 13 residues. Per the germline V gene, CDR1 is ENHRY and CDR2 is SYGVKD. Written as DNA, the CDR3 is TGTGCCATCAGTGAGCATACAGACTATGGCTACACCTTC. Its translation: CAISEHTDYGYTF.

The gene calls are TRBV20-1 and TRBJ2-1; D unclear. The V end was cut by 1 base, the J end by 6 bases, with 10 bases between. The germline V gene has CDR1 DFQATT and CDR2 SNEGSKA (reference sequence). CDR3 length: 13 amino acids. CDR3 sequence reads: CSARALRGNEQFF. In DNA form, the CDR3 reads TGCAGTGCTAGAGCCCTCCGAGGCAATGAGCAGTTCTTC.

A word on this clonotype: Mismatch with germline at one junction end may stem from a read error. The rearrangement joins TRBV6-2 or TRBV6-3 to TRBJ2-7; D is unresolved. The CDR3 contains 14 residues. Germline V gene lookup returns CDR1 MNHEY and CDR2 SVGEGT. In nucleotides, the CDR3 is TGTGCCAACAGTTATGAACCATCCCCCTACGAGCAGTACTTC. Protein: CANSYEPSPYEQYF.

V gene TRBV2 combines with J gene TRBJ2-1; 8 bases align to TRBD2. Trimming took 8 bases from V and 2 from J; bases not matched to a gene: 5. CDR3 size: 14 residues. Germline CDR1 reads SNHLY; CDR2 reads FYNNEI. CDR3 sequence: CASEGTSPYNEQFF. The CDR3 nucleotides read TGTGCCAGCGAGGGGACTAGTCCCTACAATGAGCAGTTCTTC.

Comment on this clonotype: Given a much more abundant clone one base away, this may be a read error. This rearrangement joins TRBV6-2 or TRBV6-3 to TRBJ2-4, with 8 bases identical to TRBD1. This CDR3 comprises 12 residues. From germline, CDR1 is MNHEY and CDR2 SVGEGT. V gave up 6 bases and J gave up 13 bases; unmatched junction bases: 8. CDR3 DNA: TGTGCCAGCAGCGGACAGGGATTTGAGCAGTACTTC. It encodes CASSGQGFEQYF.

This chain's CDR3 is CAGRRLARSSGANVLTF. DNA for the CDR3: TGTGCCGGAAGGAGACTAGCGCGAAGCTCTGGGGCCAACGTCCTGACTTTC. V and J are TRBV2 and TRBJ2-6, with 8 nucleotides matching TRBD2. CDR3 length: 17 residues. The germline V gene has CDR1 SNHLY and CDR2 FYNNEI. Losses at the gene ends were 11 bases for V and 0 bases for J; bases not matched to a gene: 12.

The chain couples TRBV9 to TRBJ1-2; 11 bases align to TRBD1. Germline V gene sequence: CDR1 SGDLS, CDR2 YYNGEE. The CDR3 is 15 amino acids. V dropped 4 bases and J dropped 4; count of bases not matched to a gene: 6. The chain's CDR3 is CASSPRTGGSYGYTF. Written as DNA, the CDR3 is TGTGCCAGCAGCCCGAGGACAGGGGGCTCCTATGGCTACACCTTC.

The chain uses TRBV7-7 and TRBJ2-2, with D hard to call. The CDR3 totals 16 residues. V shed 5 bases and J shed 0 bases, with 13 bases lying between them. Germline loops: CDR1 SSHAT, CDR2 FNYEAQ (reference sequence). For the CDR3, the DNA is TGTGCCAGCAGCCTGGGCGCAGGATCGAACACCGGGGAGCTGTTTTTT. This sequence encodes CASSLGAGSNTGELFF.

J is TRBJ2-5 and V is TRBV20-1; D is unclear. Looked up from germline, CDR1 is DFQATT and CDR2 is SNEGSKA (reference sequence). This CDR3 spans 13 amino acids. Deletions cut 4 bases from V and 2 bases from J, with 11 bases between. CDR3 sequence: CSATHGPQETQYF. CDR3 sequence (DNA): TGCAGTGCTACCCACGGACCTCAAGAGACCCAGTACTTC.

The V gene is TRBV5-1, the J gene TRBJ2-5; D is perhaps TRBD2 (5 bases). Between the trimmed V and J ends, which lost 4 bases and 2 bases, there was a span of 12 bases. Germline V gene sequence: CDR1 SGHRS, CDR2 YFSETQ. There are 14 residues in the CDR3. For the CDR3, the DNA is TGCGCCAGCAGCACGGGGTCCTGGCAAGAGACCCAGTACTTC. Residues: CASSTGSWQETQYF.

This chain joins TRBV7-2 and TRBJ1-2; 7 bases map to TRBD1. The CDR3 loop spans 14 amino acids. V lost 5 bases and J lost 8; bases outside the gene matches: 11. Germline loops: CDR1 SGHTA, CDR2 FQGNSA. CDR3 in DNA: TGTGCCAGCAGCCCCCACAGGGGAGGAAGGGGCTACACCTTC. It yields the protein CASSPHRGGRGYTF.

The chain combines TRBV7-2 with TRBJ2-4; D perhaps matches TRBD1 (5 bases). The J call may be mistaken, given a closer DNA end match to TRBJ2-7. Germline loops: CDR1 SGHTA, CDR2 FQGNSA. This CDR3 has 14 amino acids. CDR3 in DNA: TGTGCCAGCAGCTTAGTTCGGCAGGGTTACGAGCAGTACTTC. Residues: CASSLVRQGYEQYF.

The gene calls are TRBV28 and TRBJ2-2, with 7 bases that match TRBD1. The CDR3 has 20 amino acids. Per the germline V gene, CDR1 is MDHEN and CDR2 is SYDVKM. J lost 3 bases, V lost 5 bases, and 21 bases had no gene match. The CDR3 bases are TGTGCCAGCAGTCTCCCCACACTCGTACCAAGGGGGCGGGACACCGGGGAGCTGTTTTTT. It codes for CASSLPTLVPRGRDTGELFF.

The chain uses TRBV7-9 and TRBJ1-1; no clear D gene. The CDR3 runs to 13 residues. The germline gives CDR1 SEHNR, CDR2 FQNEAQ (reference sequence). The ends were cut back, 5 bases at V and 3 bases at J, with 10 bases in the middle. This CDR3 reads CASSDGRDTEAFF. The CDR3 DNA reads TGTGCCAGCAGCGACGGGAGGGACACTGAAGCTTTCTTT.

The V gene is TRBV4-3, the J gene TRBJ2-5; D perhaps matches TRBD1 (6 bases). Trimming took off 1 base at V and 5 bases at J, with 17 bases between the two ends. There are 16 residues in the CDR3. The germline V gene encodes CDR1 LGHNA and CDR2 YSLEER. This CDR3 reads CASSQVAGVEEETQYF. CDR3 nucleotide sequence: TGCGCCAGCAGCCAAGTAGCAGGGGTAGAGGAGGAGACCCAGTACTTC.

Concerning this clonotype itself: One junction end does not reproduce the germline sequence, and a read error may be involved. V and J are TRBV7-8 and TRBJ2-1, with TRBD2 matching over 7 bases. The V gene's germline CDR1 is SGHVS and CDR2 FQNEAQ. CDR3 length: 16 residues. This chain's CDR3 is CASSFASGVSYNGQFF. The CDR3 coding sequence is TGTGCCAGCAGCTTTGCAAGCGGGGTCTCCTACAATGGGCAGTTCTTC.

This clonotype was observed many times. One junction end does not reproduce the germline sequence, and a read error may be involved. The chain recombines TRBV5-1 with TRBJ2-1; D call uncertain. CDR1 is SGHRS, CDR2 YFSETQ, per germline. The CDR3 consists of 15 residues. The CDR3 nucleotides read TGTGCCAGCAGCTTAGGTGGCGGTGTATACAATGAGCAGTTCTTC. Amino acid sequence: CASSLGGGVYNEQFF.

In this sample, this clonotype turned up many times. The rearrangement uses TRBV28 and TRBJ1-5; the match to TRBD1 covers 7 bases. The trim removed 3 bases at V and 2 bases at J, leaving 1 base unmatched. Germline-derived CDR1 and CDR2 are MDHEN and SYDVKM. This CDR3 spans 14 amino acids. CDR3 residues: CASSFGTGNQPQHF. CDR3 coding DNA: TGTGCCAGCAGTTTCGGGACAGGCAATCAGCCCCAGCATTTT.

The V gene is TRBV4-3, the J gene TRBJ2-1; D may correspond to TRBD1 or TRBD2 (6 bases each). The V gene's germline CDR1 is LGHNA and CDR2 YSLEER. V lost 2 bases, J lost 13 bases, and 27 bases lay in between. The CDR3 is 17 amino acids. The CDR3 coding sequence is TGCGCCAGCAGCCAAACCTCTAGAAGGGGGGAGAAAGAGACCCAGTTCTTC. It yields the protein CASSQTSRRGEKETQFF.

The chain employs TRBV29-1 and TRBJ2-3; D gene unclear. Trimming took 2 bases from V and 0 from J, leaving 6 bases between them. This CDR3 spans 13 amino acids. Germline V lookup: CDR1 SQVTM, CDR2 ANQGSEA. DNA for the CDR3: TGCAGCGTTGAACCGGACAGCACAGATACGCAGTATTTT. Translated: CSVEPDSTDTQYF.

The chain uses TRBV4-2 and TRBJ2-5; TRBD2 matches at 8 bases. With V trimmed by 4 bases and J by 3 bases, 7 bases remained unmatched. This CDR3 spans 15 amino acids. Germline CDR1 reads LGHNA; CDR2 reads YNFKEQ. CDR3 nucleotides: TGTGCCAGCAGCCTACTAGCGGAGAGCGAAGAGACCCAGTACTTC. It is translated as CASSLLAESEETQYF.

The gene calls are TRBV29-1 and TRBJ2-5; D unresolved. The CDR3 is 14 residues long. CDR1 is SQVTM and CDR2 is ANQGSEA in the germline V gene. The ends were cut back, 3 bases at V and 2 bases at J, with 13 bases in the middle. The CDR3 DNA reads TGCAGCGTTGATGTTTTGGCCCCTCAAGAGACCCAGTACTTC. It translates to CSVDVLAPQETQYF.